Listed here are 32 T cell receptor beta chains from one sample, sequenced in a study of shared clonotypes between healthy human individuals. Profiling relied on immunoSEQ multiplex PCR, and the TCRdb table lists in-frame clones only, not all of them. The repertoire holds some 490,000 clones, with approximately 82% as singletons. The sample was PBMCs. The receptor set was obtained from a woman aged 35 to 49 in good health. Some clones in this sample may be carry-over from other donors' samples.

The CDR3 nucleotides read TGTGCCAGTGGAAGGACGGAGACCCAGTACTTC. Its translation is CASGRTETQYF. V is TRBV5-3 and J is TRBJ2-5; no clear D. TRBV5-3 is an ORF for which the function is uncertain. The V and J ends lost 8 bases and 5 bases respectively, with 10 bases between them. This CDR3 contains 11 residues.

This sequence joins TRBV6-6 and TRBJ1-2; D unclear. Germline V gene lookup returns CDR1 MNHNY and CDR2 SVGAGI (reference sequence). The CDR3 totals 16 residues. Between the trimmed V and J ends, which lost 5 bases and 4 bases, there was a span of 20 bases. This CDR3 reads CASSICEGRKTYGYTF. For the CDR3, the DNA is TGTGCCAGCAGTATTTGTGAAGGGAGAAAGACCTATGGCTACACCTTC.

The rearrangement links TRBV30 to TRBJ2-3; D gene ambiguous. In germline, CDR1 is GTSNPN, CDR2 SVGIG (reference sequence). V lost 2 bases and J 4 bases, leaving 4 bases between the germline ends. The CDR3 length is 11 residues. The CDR3 sequence is CAWSFSDTQYF. The CDR3 nucleotides read TGTGCCTGGAGTTTTTCAGATACGCAGTATTTT.

This clone was recorded a few times. The chain employs TRBV7-9 and TRBJ1-4; D gene unclear. V lost 0 bases, J lost 10 bases, and 3 bases lay in between. Germline-derived CDR1 and CDR2 are SEHNR and FQNEAQ (reference sequence). CDR3 length equals 11 residues. Here the CDR3 DNA reads TGTGCCAGCAGCTTAGCCGGAAAACTGTTTTTT. Protein sequence: CASSLAGKLFF.

Details on this clone: This likely reflects a read error, since a far larger clone is one base away. This chain uses TRBV10-3 with TRBJ2-2, with D tentatively TRBD1 (6 bases). The CDR3 has 14 residues. V was trimmed by 6 bases and J by 7 bases, leaving 15 bases between them. Germline lookup yields CDR1 ENHRY and CDR2 SYGVKD. The CDR3 spells CAIREQGKGGELFF. The CDR3, as DNA: TGTGCCATCAGGGAACAGGGAAAGGGCGGGGAGCTGTTTTTT.

This clone was observed once. The chain recombines TRBV7-2 with TRBJ1-5; tentatively, D is TRBD1 (5 bases). V lost 2 bases and J lost 10, with 18 bases in between. The CDR3 runs 15 residues. Germline V gene data show CDR1 as SGHTA and CDR2 as FQGNSA. The CDR3 here is CASSLTAGRLKPQHF. CDR3 coding DNA: TGTGCCAGCAGCTTAACGGCAGGGAGGTTGAAACCCCAGCATTTT.

On this clone itself: One end of the junction varies from germline; a read error may be responsible. This chain connects TRBV25-1 to TRBJ2-2; 9 bases agree with TRBD1. This CDR3 contains 15 residues. CDR1 is MGHDK, CDR2 SYGVNS, per germline. DNA for the CDR3: TGTGCAAGCAGTAAATGGGACAGGGTGGACGGGGAGCTGTTTTTT. It codes for CASSKWDRVDGELFF.

The chain joins TRBV7-6 to TRBJ2-7; 8 positions match TRBD2. Trimming cost V 4 bases and J 4 bases; bases outside gene matches: 3. The germline gives CDR1 SGHVS, CDR2 FNYEAQ. The CDR3 is made up of 13 amino acids. The CDR3 is CASSWGLEYEQYF. CDR3 bases: TGTGCCAGCAGCTGGGGACTAGAGTACGAGCAGTACTTC. Supplemented by reference TRBV7-6 and TRBJ2-7, the full variable domain reads GAGVSQSPRYKVTKRGQDVALRCDPISGHVSLYWYRQALGQGPEFLTYFNYEAQQDKSGLPNDRFSAERPEGSISTLTIQRTEQRDSAMYRCASSWGLEYEQYFGPGTRLTVT.

This clone was detected a few times. This sequence joins TRBV2 and TRBJ1-1, with D unresolved. Germline CDR1 SNHLY, CDR2 FYNNEI. Trimming took 5 bases from V and 1 from J, leaving 20 bases between them. This CDR3 comprises 17 residues. CDR3 sequence: CASSLGGSSNPNTEAFF. CDR3 coding DNA: TGTGCCAGCAGTCTAGGAGGCAGTTCAAACCCGAACACTGAAGCTTTCTTT.

This chain uses TRBV9 with TRBJ2-2, with D unclear. Germline assignment: CDR1 SGDLS and CDR2 YYNGEE. The CDR3 length is 13 residues. V gave up 0 bases and J gave up 4 bases, with 4 bases separating them. This CDR3 reads CASSVVGTGELFF. The CDR3 coding sequence is TGTGCCAGCAGCGTAGTCGGCACCGGGGAGCTGTTTTTT.

This chain links TRBV19 with TRBJ1-2, with D unclear. Germline V CDR1 and CDR2: LNHDA, SQIVND (reference sequence). This CDR3 contains 15 residues. The V end lost 3 bases, the J end lost 7 bases, and 18 bases lay between the germline ends. CDR3 region: CASSIGLGSPTGYTF. CDR3 sequence (DNA): TGTGCCAGTAGTATTGGCCTTGGATCACCCACTGGCTACACCTTC.

The V gene is TRBV2, the J gene TRBJ2-5; D remains unclear. This CDR3 spans 15 amino acids. The V end lost 4 bases, the J end lost 3 bases, and 15 bases lay between the germline ends. Germline-derived CDR1 and CDR2 are SNHLY and FYNNEI. CDR3 amino acids: CASSVAPYIEETQYF. The CDR3 region has the DNA TGTGCCAGCAGTGTTGCCCCATACATAGAAGAGACCCAGTACTTC.

V gene TRBV14 combines with J gene TRBJ2-1; a weak D match, TRBD2 (6 bases). The CDR3 totals 15 residues. Germline V gives CDR1 SGHDN, CDR2 FVKESK. The V and J ends lost 0 bases and 15 bases respectively, with 21 bases between them. CDR3 region: CASSQDVPVGSRLFF. DNA for the CDR3: TGTGCCAGCAGCCAAGATGTCCCGGTCGGGAGTCGACTGTTCTTC. Complete variable domain (other parts from reference TRBV14 and TRBJ2-1): EAGVTQFPSHSVIEKGQTVTLRCDPISGHDNLYWYRRVMGKEIKFLLHFVKESKQDESGMPNNRFLAERTGGTYSTLKVQPAELEDSGVYFCASSQDVPVGSRLFFGPGTRLTVL.

The chain links TRBV25-1 to TRBJ2-3, with a possible D match to TRBD1 (6 bases). With 4 bases removed from V and 3 bases from J, the gap between germline ends came to 8 bases. Germline V gives CDR1 MGHDK, CDR2 SYGVNS. CDR3 length equals 13 residues. The CDR3 nucleotides are TGTGCCAGCAGTGTAAGGGGGACAGATACGCAGTATTTT. Its protein product is CASSVRGTDTQYF.

This clone was seen ten or more times. For the CDR3, the DNA is TGTGCCTGGAGTAGGAGGGGATACGAGCAGTACTTC. Translated: CAWSRRGYEQYF. The genes are TRBV30 and TRBJ2-7; D may be TRBD2 (6 bases). Trimming stripped 2 bases from V and 4 bases from J, with 9 bases between. The CDR3 extends over 12 amino acids. Germline values: CDR1 GTSNPN, CDR2 SVGIG (reference sequence).

Worth noting for this clone: Other DNA sequences from this sample encode an identical CDR3 as well. The gene calls are TRBV6-1 and TRBJ2-2, with TRBD1 as a possible D gene (6 bases). Germline V CDR1 and CDR2: MNHNS, SASEGT. V was pared by 4 bases and J by 4 bases, with 7 bases between. This CDR3 is built from 13 residues. For the CDR3, the DNA is TGTGCCAGCAGTGTAGGGGGCACCGGGGAGCTGTTTTTT. Protein sequence: CASSVGGTGELFF.

The chain is built from TRBV7-3 and TRBJ2-1; 11 bases fit TRBD2. CDR1 and CDR2 (germline): SGHTA, FQGTGA. Trimming removed 1 base from V and 7 bases from J; junction bases left unmatched: 6. The CDR3 is 16 residues long. CDR3 sequence (DNA): TGTGCCAGCAGCTTAAGATCGGGACTAGCGGAGAATGAGCAGTTCTTC. This codes for CASSLRSGLAENEQFF.

This rearrangement joins TRBV5-1 to TRBJ2-7; 7 bases are a match to TRBD2. Trimming took 4 bases from V and 6 from J; bases not matched to a gene: 13. The CDR3 length is 15 residues. Germline values: CDR1 SGHRS, CDR2 YFSETQ. CDR3 DNA: TGCGCCAGCAGCCGGGGGTCGCAGGGAGGGGCCGAGCAGTACTTC. Encoded protein: CASSRGSQGGAEQYF. Looking up the rest from reference TRBV5-1 and TRBJ2-7 gives the full variable domain: KAGVTQTPRYLIKTRGQQVTLSCSPISGHRSVSWYQQTPGQGLQFLFEYFSETQRNKGNFPGRFSGRQFSNSRSEMNVSTLELGDSALYLCASSRGSQGGAEQYFGPGTRLTVT.

This chain connects TRBV7-9 to TRBJ1-2; D is possibly TRBD1 (5 bases). With 4 bases removed from V and 5 bases from J, the gap between germline ends came to 8 bases. Germline lookup yields CDR1 SEHNR and CDR2 FQNEAQ (reference sequence). The CDR3 runs 12 residues. CDR3 in amino acids: CASSYDSYGYTF. CDR3 DNA sequence: TGTGCCAGCAGCTACGACAGTTATGGCTACACCTTC. The whole variable domain, filled in from reference TRBV7-9 and TRBJ1-2, reads DTGVSQNPRHKITKRGQNVTFRCDPISEHNRLYWYRQTLGQGPEFLTYFQNEAQLEKSRLLSDRFSAERPKGSFSTLEIQRTEQGDSAMYLCASSYDSYGYTFGSGTRLTVV.

The chain uses TRBV5-4 and TRBJ2-1; 7 bases agree with TRBD2. J lost 5 bases, V lost 4 bases, and 12 bases had no gene match. Germline CDR1 reads SGHNT; CDR2 reads YYREEE (reference sequence). This CDR3 is 16 amino acids long. CDR3 in DNA: TGTGCCAGCAGCGACCCGATGGGCGGGAGAAACAATGAGCAGTTCTTC. This encodes CASSDPMGGRNNEQFF.

The chain recombines TRBV6-6 with TRBJ1-2; D perhaps matches TRBD1 (5 bases). V lost 8 bases, J lost 8 bases, and 18 bases lay in between. CDR3 length: 13 amino acids. Germline lookup yields CDR1 MNHNY and CDR2 SVGAGI (reference sequence). CDR3 sequence reads: CASQRGSTDGYTF. CDR3 sequence (DNA): TGTGCCAGCCAAAGGGGTTCTACGGACGGCTACACCTTC.

This CDR3 is CTSSCRANVLTF. In nucleotides, the CDR3 is TGCACCAGCAGTTGTCGGGCCAACGTCCTGACTTTC. The chain is built from TRBV1 and TRBJ2-6. TRBV1 is classified as a pseudogene. The CDR3 sequence is 12 residues long.

The V and J genes are TRBV15 and TRBJ2-7; TRBD1 might be the D (5 bases). This CDR3 contains 14 residues. The germline V and J ends were trimmed by 0 bases and 3 bases, with 9 bases remaining between them. Germline CDR1 reads LNHNV; CDR2 reads YYDKDF (reference sequence). The CDR3 DNA follows: TGTGCCACCAGCAGAGATCAGGGCCGCTACGAGCAGTACTTC. Translating gives CATSRDQGRYEQYF.

The rearrangement links TRBV30 to TRBJ2-5; D perhaps matches TRBD1 (5 bases). CDR3 length: 13 residues. Germline V lookup: CDR1 GTSNPN, CDR2 SVGIG (reference sequence). V gave up 2 bases and J gave up 11 bases, with 18 bases separating them. The CDR3 bases are TGTGCCTGGAGTCTGGACATGAGCTACGAACAGTACTTC. As protein: CAWSLDMSYEQYF.

As to this clone: A much larger clone differs by one base, so this may be a read error. This chain links TRBV30 with TRBJ1-1; a weak D match, TRBD1 (5 bases). Looked up from germline, CDR1 is GTSNPN and CDR2 is SVGIG (reference sequence). CDR3 size: 14 residues. Trimming removed 3 bases at V and 10 bases at J, with 21 bases between. The CDR3 is CAWSFRDRDLGAFF. The CDR3, as DNA: TGTGCCTGGAGCTTTCGGGACCGTGACTTAGGAGCTTTCTTT.

The chain employs TRBV5-4 and TRBJ2-1, with 8 bases identical to TRBD2. CDR3 length: 17 residues. J lost 4 bases, V lost 3 bases, and 12 bases had no gene match. The germline CDR1 and CDR2 sequences are SGHNT and YYREEE (reference sequence). Here the CDR3 reads CASSSAWGAGAYNEQFF. The CDR3 DNA follows: TGTGCCAGCAGCTCGGCCTGGGGAGCGGGAGCTTACAATGAGCAGTTCTTC. Full variable domain (missing parts from reference TRBV5-4 and TRBJ2-1): ETGVTQSPTHLIKTRGQQVTLRCSSQSGHNTVSWYQQALGQGPQFIFQYYREEENGRGNFPPRFSGLQFPNYSSELNVNALELDDSALYLCASSSAWGAGAYNEQFFGPGTRLTVL.

The rearrangement uses TRBV30 and TRBJ1-4, with D uncertain. The CDR3 has 13 residues. Trimming took off 5 bases at V and 0 bases at J, with 7 bases between the two ends. From germline, CDR1 is GTSNPN and CDR2 SVGIG (reference sequence). The CDR3, as DNA: TGTGCCTGGTGTGCTGCAACTAATGAAAAACTGTTTTTT. Amino acids: CAWCAATNEKLFF.

The chain uses TRBV10-1 and TRBJ2-7, with D unresolved. The CDR3 extends over 14 amino acids. Germline CDR1 reads WNHNN; CDR2 reads SYGVQD (reference sequence). Trimming removed 3 bases at V and 3 bases at J, with 12 bases between. The DNA of the CDR3 is TGCGCCAGCAGTGAAGGATGCTACAACTACGAGCAGTACTTC. This encodes CASSEGCYNYEQYF.

This clone has only one observation. The genes are TRBV5-1 and TRBJ2-2; 9 bases are shared with TRBD1. The CDR3 is 16 amino acids. The germline CDR1 and CDR2 sequences are SGHRS and YFSETQ. The V segment lost 1 base and the J segment 5 bases; nucleotides outside the gene matches: 6. For the CDR3, the DNA is TGCGCCAGCAGCTTGTTCGGGACAGGGAATACCGGGGAGCTGTTTTTT. This sequence encodes CASSLFGTGNTGELFF.

This clone was seen ten or more times. The chain joins TRBV5-4 to TRBJ2-7, with 7 positions matching TRBD2. The CDR3 is made up of 12 amino acids. V shed 0 bases and J 6 bases; nucleotides not matched to a gene: 0. CDR1 is SGHNT and CDR2 is YYREEE in the germline V gene (reference sequence). CDR3 coding DNA: TGTGCCAGCAGCTTGGGGGGGGGCGAGCAGTACTTC. It codes for CASSLGGGEQYF.

V is TRBV19 and J is TRBJ2-2; 8 nucleotides line up with TRBD2. Germline loops: CDR1 LNHDA, CDR2 SQIVND (reference sequence). The CDR3 consists of 17 residues. The V gene end was trimmed by 3 bases and the J gene end by 6 bases; junction bases not matched to a gene: 12. The CDR3 bases are TGTGCCAGTAGTATCCAACCGGGACTAGGTCGGTCCGGGGAGCTGTTTTTT. Translated, it gives CASSIQPGLGRSGELFF.

The J gene is TRBJ1-4, the V gene TRBV19, with 8 bases identical to TRBD1. Germline values: CDR1 LNHDA, CDR2 SQIVND (reference sequence). The CDR3 loop spans 14 amino acids. After removal of 5 bases from V and 5 bases from J, the junction contained 4 bases not matched to a gene. The CDR3 region has the DNA TGTGCCAGTAGTCGGGACAGGACAAATGAAAAACTGTTTTTT. Encoded protein: CASSRDRTNEKLFF.